The 14 T cell receptor beta chains below were found in one sample sequenced in a study of cytomegalovirus exposure and HLA in healthy donors. TCRdb's copy holds only in-frame clones and misses some; the assay was immunoSEQ multiplex PCR. Among about 250,000 clones listed, roughly 90% were seen once. Sequencing was performed on PBMCs. These receptors all stem from a man between 18 and 35 years old in good health and CMV-seropositive.

The chain has TRBV6-5 and TRBJ2-1; a weak D match, TRBD2 (5 bases). Germline V lookup: CDR1 MNHEY, CDR2 SVGAGI. The V gene lost 6 bases and the J gene lost 6 bases, with 12 bases spanning the gap. The CDR3 covers 13 residues. CDR3 nucleotide sequence: TGTGCCAGCAGACAACCGAGCGGCAATGAGCAGTTCTTC. Encoded protein: CASRQPSGNEQFF.

The genes are TRBV9 and TRBJ2-7; no definite D call. The CDR3 contains 13 residues. V lost 0 bases, J lost 6 bases, and 10 bases lay in between. Germline CDR1 and CDR2: SGDLS and YYNGEE. The CDR3, as DNA: TGTGCCAGCAGCGTAGATAAGTTGACCGAGCAGTACTTC. Translated: CASSVDKLTEQYF.

The chain recombines TRBV7-2 with TRBJ1-1; possible D gene TRBD1, 5 bases. The CDR3 consists of 14 residues. CDR1 and CDR2 (germline): SGHTA, FQGNSA. V gave up 3 bases and J gave up 4 bases, with 12 bases separating them. The DNA of the CDR3 is TGTGCCAGCAGCTTTGGCCCCGGGGCCACTGAAGCTTTCTTT. Translation: CASSFGPGATEAFF.

The CDR3, as DNA: TGTGCCAGCAGTGAAGGATGGGAGTTTGGTACCGGGGAGCTGTTTTTT. Translated, it gives CASSEGWEFGTGELFF. The chain employs TRBV6-1 and TRBJ2-2; perhaps TRBD2 as D (5 bases). Trimming shortened V by 1 base and J by 5 bases, and 14 bases separated the two germline ends. The length of the CDR3 is 16 residues. Germline V CDR1 and CDR2: MNHNS, SASEGT.

The gene calls are TRBV6-5 and TRBJ1-5, with D uncertain. The CDR3 extends over 14 amino acids. Germline CDR1 and CDR2: MNHEY and SVGAGI. V was trimmed by 6 bases and J by 7 bases, leaving 16 bases between them. In DNA form, the CDR3 reads TGTGCCAGCAGCCAAGGGTTTGAGGGACAGCCCCAGCATTTT. It codes for CASSQGFEGQPQHF.

The chain couples TRBV30 to TRBJ1-3; D not certain. The CDR3 has 13 residues. Germline lookup yields CDR1 GTSNPN and CDR2 SVGIG (reference sequence). The V and J ends lost 7 bases and 2 bases respectively, with 12 bases between them. CDR3 DNA sequence: TGTGCCTCCGGCGAGCAGACTGGAAACACCATATATTTT. The encoded protein is CASGEQTGNTIYF.

This sequence joins TRBV19 and TRBJ2-7, with 12 bases matching TRBD2. The V gene end was trimmed by 5 bases and the J gene end by 0 bases; junction bases not matched to a gene: 17. CDR3 length: 20 residues. Germline-derived CDR1 and CDR2 are LNHDA and SQIVND (reference sequence). DNA for the CDR3: TGTGCCAGTAGTCCCCAAACACTAGCGGGAGGCACCACGATCTCCTACGAGCAGTACTTC. Translated: CASSPQTLAGGTTISYEQYF.

This sequence joins TRBV20-1 and TRBJ2-5; D uncertain. Per germline, CDR1 DFQATT and CDR2 SNEGSKA (reference sequence). The CDR3 is 9 amino acids. The V end lost 7 bases, the J end lost 6 bases, and 6 bases lay between the germline ends. CDR3 DNA: TGCAGTGTGGGAAAGACCCAGTACTTC. Translated, it gives CSVGKTQYF.

The chain carries TRBV9 and TRBJ1-2, with D uncertain. CDR3 size: 15 residues. The germline gives CDR1 SGDLS, CDR2 YYNGEE. The V gene lost 0 bases and the J gene lost 0 bases, with 9 bases spanning the gap. The CDR3 sequence: CASSVGAEPNYGYTF. The CDR3 DNA reads TGTGCCAGCAGCGTAGGGGCAGAACCTAACTATGGCTACACCTTC.

This clone appeared a few times. As DNA, the CDR3 is TGTGCCAGTAGTCCGGACATCGGCCCGGACGAGCAGTACTTC. Its protein is CASSPDIGPDEQYF. The rearrangement uses TRBV19 and TRBJ2-7; D might be TRBD1 (5 bases). The CDR3 consists of 14 residues. Germline CDR1 and CDR2: LNHDA and SQIVND (reference sequence). V lost 5 bases to trimming and J lost 5 bases, with 16 bases between them.

Note on this clone: A read error may account for a junction end that differs from germline. The chain links TRBV7-2 to TRBJ2-3; D is unclear. CDR1 and CDR2 from the germline V gene are SGHTA and FQGNSA. There are 12 residues in the CDR3. CDR3: CASSFSTDTQYF. CDR3 coding DNA: TGTGCCAGCAGCTTCAGCACGGATACGCAGTATTTT.

The chain recombines TRBV30 with TRBJ2-7; D may be TRBD1 (5 bases). Trimming stripped 7 bases from V and 2 bases from J, with 15 bases between. The CDR3 totals 13 residues. Germline CDR1 is GTSNPN and CDR2 is SVGIG (reference sequence). In DNA, the CDR3 is TGTGCCTCCATTGTCAGGGCCCCCTACGAGCAGTACTTC. It yields the protein CASIVRAPYEQYF.

This clone was seen a single time. CDR3 DNA: TGTGCCAGCAGTTCCCAGGACAGGGCAGGAGAGCAGTACTTC. Translation: CASSSQDRAGEQYF. The gene calls are TRBV6-5 and TRBJ2-7, with 8 bases matching TRBD1. Germline CDR1 MNHEY, CDR2 SVGAGI. Trimming cost V 4 bases and J 7 bases; bases outside gene matches: 9. The CDR3 is made up of 14 amino acids.

This chain joins TRBV23-1 and TRBJ2-7; D not certain. TRBV23-1 is an ORF; its function is uncertain. The CDR3 runs to 14 residues. V was shortened by 5 bases and J by 3 bases, with 14 bases between the two germline ends. Written as DNA, the CDR3 is TGCGCCAGCAGTAGAGGATATGCTCGCTACGAGCAGTACTTC. This translates into CASSRGYARYEQYF.